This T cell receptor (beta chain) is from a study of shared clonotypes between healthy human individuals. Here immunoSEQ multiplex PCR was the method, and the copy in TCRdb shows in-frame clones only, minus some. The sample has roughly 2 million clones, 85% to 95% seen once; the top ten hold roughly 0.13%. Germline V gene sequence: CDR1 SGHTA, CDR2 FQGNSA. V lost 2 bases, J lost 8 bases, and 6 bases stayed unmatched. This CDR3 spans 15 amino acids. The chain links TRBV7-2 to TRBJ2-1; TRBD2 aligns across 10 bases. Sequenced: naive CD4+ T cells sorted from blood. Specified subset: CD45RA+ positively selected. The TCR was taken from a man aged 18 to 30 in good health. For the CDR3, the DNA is TGTGCCAGCAGCTTAATGGCTAGCGGGAGCTATGAGCAGTTCTTC. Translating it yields CASSLMASGSYEQFF.